A single sample is the source of the 17 T cell receptor beta chains below, sequenced in a study of T cells after yellow fever vaccination (dated by TCRdb to between 2018 and 2021). The treatment or condition label on this specimen signifies: live attenuated yellow fever vaccine strain. Library creation used 5' RACE. Sequencing took place on an Illumina NovaSeq 6000. Clones were called with MiXCR by TCRdb after fastp trimmed the public reads at Q25, and only in-frame beta chains were retained. Each entry is one CDR3 protein sequence, shown with its most common DNA and genes. The sample table records around 250,000 distinct CDR3 sequences; around 5.2% of these occur just once. The ten most abundant clones make up less than 3.5% of the sample. The sequences come from CD4+ T cells sorted from PBMCs, collected on the day of the yellow fever booster vaccination. The receptors come from a man aged 18 to 35 who received the YFV17D yellow fever vaccine.

This clonotype has only a few counts. The V and J genes are TRBV6-1 and TRBJ2-4, with D unresolved. This CDR3 comprises 13 residues. The germline V gene encodes CDR1 MNHNS and CDR2 SASEGT. The germline V and J ends were trimmed by 6 bases and 7 bases, with 13 bases remaining between them. The CDR3 protein is CASSLRQVNIQYF. CDR3 nucleotides: TGTGCCAGCAGCCTGAGGCAGGTTAACATTCAGTACTTC.

Worth noting for this clonotype: A single base separates this from a much larger clone, so it may be a read error. The chain carries TRBV5-1 and TRBJ1-2; possibly TRBD1 for D (5 bases). Trimming took off 2 bases at V and 6 bases at J, with 17 bases between the two ends. Germline V gene data show CDR1 as SGHRS and CDR2 as YFSETQ. The CDR3 spans 15 residues. CDR3 residues: CASSFGAGHGNGYTF. In DNA, the CDR3 is TGCGCCAGCAGCTTTGGCGCAGGGCATGGAAATGGCTACACCTTC.

The rearrangement uses TRBV7-2 and TRBJ2-3; maybe TRBD2 (5 bases). V lost 6 bases to trimming and J lost 4 bases, with 11 bases between them. CDR3 size: 13 residues. CDR1 and CDR2 (germline): SGHTA, FQGNSA. CDR3 loop: CASSRQEADTQYF. CDR3 in DNA: TGTGCCAGCAGTCGGCAGGAGGCAGATACGCAGTATTTT.

This chain joins TRBV6-5 and TRBJ2-5; no firm D call. Germline V gives CDR1 MNHEY, CDR2 SVGAGI. Trimming stripped 3 bases from V and 2 bases from J, with 10 bases between. This CDR3 has 14 amino acids. CDR3 protein: CASSYNGFQETQYF. In nucleotides, the CDR3 is TGTGCCAGCAGTTATAATGGGTTTCAAGAGACCCAGTACTTC.

A few counts support this clonotype. The chain recombines TRBV29-1 with TRBJ2-1, with 10 bases identical to TRBD2. The germline gives CDR1 SQVTM, CDR2 ANQGSEA. The CDR3 consists of 13 residues. V was pared by 7 bases and J by 8 bases, with 8 bases of the junction left unmatched. For the CDR3, the DNA is TGCAGCGCACTTAGCGGGGGGCTAGATGAGCAGTTCTTC. This translates into CSALSGGLDEQFF.

The table lists this clonotype with a few counts. The genes are TRBV5-5 and TRBJ2-4, with TRBD2 matching 8 bases. CDR1 is SGHKS and CDR2 is YYEKEE in the germline V gene (reference sequence). The CDR3 contains 14 residues. The V and J ends lost 4 bases and 7 bases, in that order; junction bases with no gene match: 7. In nucleotides, the CDR3 is TGTGCCAGCAGCCCCGGGGGGGCCAGGAACATTCAGTACTTC. It specifies CASSPGGARNIQYF.

This clonotype was counted at least ten times. The chain couples TRBV15 to TRBJ1-2, with 8 bases identical to TRBD1. CDR1 is LNHNV and CDR2 is YYDKDF in the germline V gene (reference sequence). This CDR3 is built from 19 residues. V lost 2 bases, J lost 0 bases, and 14 bases stayed unmatched. CDR3 protein: CATSRRSGTGISSNYGYTF. The DNA for the CDR3 is TGTGCCACCAGCAGACGTTCTGGGACAGGAATTTCCTCTAACTATGGCTACACCTTC.

This clonotype has at least ten counts. The chain uses TRBV6-1 and TRBJ1-3; D is uncertain. The CDR3 is 12 residues long. Trimming stripped 9 bases from V and 3 bases from J, with 9 bases between. Germline V CDR1 and CDR2: MNHNS, SASEGT. The CDR3 here is CASISDGNTIYF. The CDR3 DNA is TGTGCCAGTATCAGTGATGGAAACACCATATATTTT.

The chain couples TRBV7-2 to TRBJ2-3, with a tentative D call TRBD1 (7 bases). From germline, CDR1 is SGHTA and CDR2 FQGNSA. With 7 bases removed from V and 6 bases from J, the gap between germline ends came to 14 bases. This CDR3 spans 13 amino acids. CDR3 in amino acids: CASKGGRGDTQYF. The CDR3 region has the DNA TGTGCCAGCAAGGGGGGCAGGGGGGATACGCAGTATTTT.

CDR3 bases: TGTGCCAGCAGTTCGTACCTCCCCACAGATACGCAGTATTTT. Its protein product is CASSSYLPTDTQYF. The V call is TRBV6-5, the J call TRBJ2-3, with D unclear. The CDR3 totals 14 residues. In germline, CDR1 is MNHEY, CDR2 SVGAGI. Trimming removed 4 bases at V and 2 bases at J, with 10 bases between.

The chain is built from TRBV19 and TRBJ2-1; no clear D. Germline assignment: CDR1 LNHDA and CDR2 SQIVND (reference sequence). The CDR3 covers 12 residues. Trimming removed 2 bases at V and 7 bases at J, with 6 bases between. CDR3 nucleotide sequence: TGTGCCAGTAGTATAAACGGGAATGAGCAGTTCTTC. Its protein is CASSINGNEQFF.

The chain is built from TRBV12-3 or TRBV12-4 and TRBJ2-4; TRBD2 matches 10 bases. Trimming took 7 bases from V and 9 from J; bases not matched to a gene: 9. The CDR3 has 14 amino acids. CDR3 amino acids: CASTERGGRGIQYF. Here the CDR3 DNA reads TGTGCCAGCACTGAGCGGGGGGGCCGTGGCATTCAGTACTTC.

This clonotype was picked up many times. The V gene is TRBV11-2, the J gene TRBJ1-5; TRBD1 matches at 10 bases. The germline V gene has CDR1 SGHAT and CDR2 FQNNGV. The junction had 4 bases not matched to a gene; V was cut back by 5 bases and J by 6 bases. The CDR3 length is 14 residues. This CDR3 reads CASSPDRGGQPQHF. The CDR3, as DNA: TGTGCCAGCAGCCCGGACAGGGGGGGTCAGCCCCAGCATTTT.

This clonotype was counted at least ten times. The chain joins TRBV11-3 to TRBJ1-2; D ambiguous. Germline loops: CDR1 SGHNT, CDR2 YENEEA. V lost 0 bases and J lost 2, with 7 bases in between. CDR3 size: 14 residues. The CDR3 nucleotides are TGTGCCAGCAGCTTAGATGCAGCCAACTATGGCTACACCTTC. As protein: CASSLDAANYGYTF.

CDR3 sequence (DNA): TGTGCTAGTGGTTTGGTGGGACAGGGTGCTCAGCCCCAGCATTTT. This translates into CASGLVGQGAQPQHF. V and J are TRBV12-5 and TRBJ1-5; 9 bases match TRBD1. The trim removed 0 bases at V and 6 bases at J, leaving 3 bases unmatched. This CDR3 is built from 15 residues. CDR1 is LGHNT, CDR2 FRNRAP, per germline. Using reference TRBV12-5 and TRBJ1-5 for the parts outside the CDR3, the full variable domain is DARVTQTPRHKVTEMGQEVTMRCQPILGHNTVFWYRQTMMQGLELLAYFRNRAPLDDSGMPKDRFSAEMPDATLATLKIQPSEPRDSAVYFCASGLVGQGAQPQHFGDGTRLSIL.

The chain employs TRBV9 and TRBJ2-3; D is undetermined. Trimming stripped 4 bases from V and 1 base from J, with 10 bases between. The CDR3 spans 14 residues. Germline lookup yields CDR1 SGDLS and CDR2 YYNGEE. Here the CDR3 reads CASSPRLGTDTQYF. The CDR3, as DNA: TGTGCCAGCAGCCCTAGGCTGGGCACAGATACGCAGTATTTT.

This chain connects TRBV30 to TRBJ1-1; D may be TRBD1 (6 bases). The V end was cut by 5 bases, the J end by 0 bases, with 10 bases between. The CDR3 has 13 amino acids. The germline gives CDR1 GTSNPN, CDR2 SVGIG (reference sequence). CDR3 DNA sequence: TGTGCCTGGGGAAGGGGGGTGAACACTGAAGCTTTCTTT. Protein: CAWGRGVNTEAFF.